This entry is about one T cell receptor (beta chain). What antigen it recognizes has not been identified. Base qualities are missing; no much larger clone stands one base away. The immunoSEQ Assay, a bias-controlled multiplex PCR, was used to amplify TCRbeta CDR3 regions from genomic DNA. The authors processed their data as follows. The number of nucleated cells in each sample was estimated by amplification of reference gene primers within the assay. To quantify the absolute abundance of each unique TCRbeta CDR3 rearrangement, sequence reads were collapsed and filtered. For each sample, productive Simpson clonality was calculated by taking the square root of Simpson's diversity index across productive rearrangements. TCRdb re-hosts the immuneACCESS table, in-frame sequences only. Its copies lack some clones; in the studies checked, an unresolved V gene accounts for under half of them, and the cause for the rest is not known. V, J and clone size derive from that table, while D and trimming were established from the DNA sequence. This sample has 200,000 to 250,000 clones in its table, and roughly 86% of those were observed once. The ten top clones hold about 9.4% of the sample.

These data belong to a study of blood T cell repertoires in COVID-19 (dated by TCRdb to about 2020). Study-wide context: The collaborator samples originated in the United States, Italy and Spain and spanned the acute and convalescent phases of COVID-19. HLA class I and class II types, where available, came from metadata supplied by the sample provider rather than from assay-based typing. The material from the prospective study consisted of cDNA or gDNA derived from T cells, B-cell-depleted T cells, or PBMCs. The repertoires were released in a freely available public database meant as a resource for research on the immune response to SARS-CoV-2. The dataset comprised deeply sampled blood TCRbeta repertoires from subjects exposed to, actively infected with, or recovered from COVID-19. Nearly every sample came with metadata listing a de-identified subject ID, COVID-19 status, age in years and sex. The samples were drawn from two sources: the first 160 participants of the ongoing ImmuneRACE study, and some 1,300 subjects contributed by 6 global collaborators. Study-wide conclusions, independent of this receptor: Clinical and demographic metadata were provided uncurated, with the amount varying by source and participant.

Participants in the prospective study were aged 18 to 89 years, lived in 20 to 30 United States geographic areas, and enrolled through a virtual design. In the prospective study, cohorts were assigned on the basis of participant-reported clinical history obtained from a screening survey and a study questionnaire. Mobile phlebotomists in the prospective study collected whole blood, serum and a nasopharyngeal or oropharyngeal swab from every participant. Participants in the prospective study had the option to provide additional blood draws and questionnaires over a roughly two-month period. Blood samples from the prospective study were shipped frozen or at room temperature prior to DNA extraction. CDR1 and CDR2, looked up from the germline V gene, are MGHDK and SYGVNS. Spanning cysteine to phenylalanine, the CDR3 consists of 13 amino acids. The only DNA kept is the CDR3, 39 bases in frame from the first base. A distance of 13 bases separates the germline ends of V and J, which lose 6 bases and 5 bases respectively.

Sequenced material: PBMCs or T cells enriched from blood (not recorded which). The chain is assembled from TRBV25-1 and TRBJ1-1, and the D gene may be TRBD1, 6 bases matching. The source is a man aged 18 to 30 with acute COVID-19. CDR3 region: CASREEGGTEAFF. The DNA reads TGTGCCAGCAGGGAAGAGGGGGGGACTGAAGCTTTCTTT.